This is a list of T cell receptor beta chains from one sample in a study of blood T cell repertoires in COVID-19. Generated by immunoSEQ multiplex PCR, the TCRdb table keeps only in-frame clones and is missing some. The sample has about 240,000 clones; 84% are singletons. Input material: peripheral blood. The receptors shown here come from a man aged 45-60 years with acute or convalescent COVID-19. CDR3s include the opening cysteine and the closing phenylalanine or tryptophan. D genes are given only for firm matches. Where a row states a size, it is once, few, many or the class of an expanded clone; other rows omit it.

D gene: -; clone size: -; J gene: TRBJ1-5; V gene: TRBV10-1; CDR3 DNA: TGCGCCAGCAGTGACGCTCGGGGGGCTCAGCCCCAGCATTTT; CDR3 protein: CASSDARGAQPQHF
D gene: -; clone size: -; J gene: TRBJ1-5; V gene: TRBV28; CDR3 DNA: TGTGCCAGCAACTACGAGGGACTCGATCAGCCCCAGCATTTT; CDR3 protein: CASNYEGLDQPQHF
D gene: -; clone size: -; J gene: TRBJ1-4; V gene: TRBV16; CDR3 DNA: TGTGCCAGCAGCCAATCCTCCGGGGTTGAAAAACTGTTTTTT; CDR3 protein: CASSQSSGVEKLFF
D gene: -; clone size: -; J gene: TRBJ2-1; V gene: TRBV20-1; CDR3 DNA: TGCAGTGCTAGAGTTAACAATGAGCAGTTCTTC; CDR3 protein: CSARVNNEQFF
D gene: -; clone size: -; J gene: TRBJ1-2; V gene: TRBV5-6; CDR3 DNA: TGTGCCAGCGCCGTAAGCGGGTTTTATGGCTACACCTTC; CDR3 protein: CASAVSGFYGYTF
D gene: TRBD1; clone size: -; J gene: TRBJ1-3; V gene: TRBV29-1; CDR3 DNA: TGCAGCGCCGGTCGGGACAGGGATGGAAACACCATATATTTT; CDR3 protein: CSAGRDRDGNTIYF
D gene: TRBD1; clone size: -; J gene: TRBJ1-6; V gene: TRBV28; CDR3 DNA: TGTGCCAGCAGAAAGGGGGCCCGGGGAACCCTCCACTTT; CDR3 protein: CASRKGARGTLHF
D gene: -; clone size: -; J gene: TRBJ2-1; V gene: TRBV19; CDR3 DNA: TGTGCCAGTAGTGGCTCAGGGAAGGCTTCGTACAATGAGCAGTTCTTC; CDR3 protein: CASSGSGKASYNEQFF
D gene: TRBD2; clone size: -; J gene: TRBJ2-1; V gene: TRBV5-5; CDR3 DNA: TGTGCCAGCAGCTTGGAAGGGACTAGCGCCTACAATGAGCAGTTCTTC; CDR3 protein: CASSLEGTSAYNEQFF
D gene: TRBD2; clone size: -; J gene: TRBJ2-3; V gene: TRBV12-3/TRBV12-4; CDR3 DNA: TGTGCCAGCTTAGCGGGAGGTCCAGATACGCAGTATTTT; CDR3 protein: CASLAGGPDTQYF
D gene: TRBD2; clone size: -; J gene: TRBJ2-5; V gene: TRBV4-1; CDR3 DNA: TGCGCCAGCAGCCAAGCGCCGGGAGGGCAACAAGAGACCCAGTACTTC; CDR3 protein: CASSQAPGGQQETQYF
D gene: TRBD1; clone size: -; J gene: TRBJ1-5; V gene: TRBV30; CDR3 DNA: TGTGCCTGGAGTGTAGGGGGCGCACAGCCCCAGCATTTT; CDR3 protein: CAWSVGGAQPQHF
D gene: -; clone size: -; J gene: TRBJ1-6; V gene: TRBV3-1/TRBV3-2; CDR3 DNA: TGTGCCAGCAGCCAAGATTTAGGCCCCTCCCCCTGGAGCTCCTATAATTCACCCCTCCACTTT; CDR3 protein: CASSQDLGPSPWSSYNSPLHF
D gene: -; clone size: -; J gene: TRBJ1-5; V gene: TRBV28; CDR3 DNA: TGTGCCAGCAGTTACAGATATAGCAATCAGCCCCAGCATTTT; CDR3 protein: CASSYRYSNQPQHF
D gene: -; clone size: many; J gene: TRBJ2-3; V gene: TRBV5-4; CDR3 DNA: TGTGCCAGCAGCTTTGGGGGGGCCGATACGCAGTATTTT; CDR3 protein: CASSFGGADTQYF
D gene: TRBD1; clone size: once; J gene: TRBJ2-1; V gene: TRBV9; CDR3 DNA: TGTGCCAGCAGCAGTCCCGGGACAGGGAAAAGTAGCGGCTACAATGAGCAGTTCTTC; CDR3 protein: CASSSPGTGKSSGYNEQFF
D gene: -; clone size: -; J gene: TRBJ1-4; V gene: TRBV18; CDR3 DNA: TGTGCCAGCTCACCATGGCGCAGGGGCGATGAAAAACTGTTTTTT; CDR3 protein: CASSPWRRGDEKLFF
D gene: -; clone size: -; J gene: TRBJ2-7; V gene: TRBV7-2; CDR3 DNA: TGTGCCAGCAGCCCCAAGGGGGGGGGTGGCTCGTCGCAGTACTTC; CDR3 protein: CASSPKGGGGSSQYF
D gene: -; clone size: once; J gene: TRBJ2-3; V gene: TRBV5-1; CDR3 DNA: TGCGCCAGCAGCTTCGGGTACACAGATACGCAGTATTTT; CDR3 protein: CASSFGYTDTQYF
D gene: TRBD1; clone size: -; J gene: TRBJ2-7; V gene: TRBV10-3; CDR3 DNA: TGTGCCATCAGCGGGGACAGGGGAGGAGACGAGCAGTACTTC; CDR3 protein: CAISGDRGGDEQYF
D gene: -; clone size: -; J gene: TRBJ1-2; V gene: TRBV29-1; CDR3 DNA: TGCAGCGGAGGATGGACAAACTATGGCTACACCTTC; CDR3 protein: CSGGWTNYGYTF
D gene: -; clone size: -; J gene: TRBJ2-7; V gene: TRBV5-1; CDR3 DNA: TGCGCCAGCAGCGTGGAAGGGGGAGTACCCGAGCAGTACTTC; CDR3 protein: CASSVEGGVPEQYF
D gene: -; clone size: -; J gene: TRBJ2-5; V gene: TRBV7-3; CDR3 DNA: TGTGCCAGCAGCTTTGGCCACCAAGAGACCCAGTACTTC; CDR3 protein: CASSFGHQETQYF
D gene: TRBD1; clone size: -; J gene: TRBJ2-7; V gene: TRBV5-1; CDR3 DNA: TGCGCCAGCAGCTTGGTTTCCGGGACAGGGACCTACGAGCAGTACTTC; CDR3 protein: CASSLVSGTGTYEQYF
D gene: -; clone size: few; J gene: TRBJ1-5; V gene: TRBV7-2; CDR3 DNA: TGTGCCAGCAGCTTACCGGGGAGACCCAATCAGCCCCAGCATTTT; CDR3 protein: CASSLPGRPNQPQHF
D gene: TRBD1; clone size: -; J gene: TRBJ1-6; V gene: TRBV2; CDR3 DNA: TGTGCCAGCCGGAGGACAGGAGGGTATAATTCACCCCTCCACTTT; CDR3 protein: CASRRTGGYNSPLHF
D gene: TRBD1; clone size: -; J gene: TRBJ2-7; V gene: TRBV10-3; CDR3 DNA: TGTGCCATCAGCGGGACAGCCTACGAGCAGTACTTC; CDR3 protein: CAISGTAYEQYF
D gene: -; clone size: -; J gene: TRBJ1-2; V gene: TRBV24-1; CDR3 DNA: TGTGCCACCAGTGATGGAGTGGACTATGGCTACACCTTC; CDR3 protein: CATSDGVDYGYTF
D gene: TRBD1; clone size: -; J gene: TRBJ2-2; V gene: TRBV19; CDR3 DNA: TGTGCCAGTAGTCCGGACAGGGTTATAACCGGGGAGCTGTTTTTT; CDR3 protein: CASSPDRVITGELFF
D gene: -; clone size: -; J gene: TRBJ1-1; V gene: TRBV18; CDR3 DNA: TGTGCCAGCTCCCCCTTTTCAGTGAACACTGAAGCTTTCTTT; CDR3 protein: CASSPFSVNTEAFF
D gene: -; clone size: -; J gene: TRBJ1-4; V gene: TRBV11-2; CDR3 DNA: TGTGCCAGCAGCTTGGGGCAGGGCGTTGAAAAACTGTTTTTT; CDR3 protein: CASSLGQGVEKLFF
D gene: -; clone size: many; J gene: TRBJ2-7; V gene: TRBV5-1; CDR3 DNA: TGCGCCAGCAGTCCCGGCTACGAGCAGTACTTC; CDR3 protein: CASSPGYEQYF
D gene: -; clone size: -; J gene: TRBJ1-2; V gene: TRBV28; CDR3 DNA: TGTGCCAGCAGTTTAGAGACACCCGGACAGGGCTACACCTTC; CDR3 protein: CASSLETPGQGYTF
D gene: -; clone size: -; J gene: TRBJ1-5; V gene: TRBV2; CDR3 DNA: TGTGCCAGCAGTGAAGCTATCAGTAATCAGCCCCAGCATTTT; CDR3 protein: CASSEAISNQPQHF
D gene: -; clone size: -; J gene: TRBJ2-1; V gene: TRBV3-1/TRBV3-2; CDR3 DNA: TGTGCCAGCAGCCAGTCTCGCGGGATCTACAATGAGCAGTTCTTC; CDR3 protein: CASSQSRGIYNEQFF
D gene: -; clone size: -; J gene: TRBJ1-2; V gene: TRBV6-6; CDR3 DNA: TGTGCCAGCAGTTACGTGTCAGGGGCCAACTATGGCTACACCTTC; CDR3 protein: CASSYVSGANYGYTF
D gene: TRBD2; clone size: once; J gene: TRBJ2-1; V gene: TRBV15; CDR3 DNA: TGTGCCACCAGCAGAGTAAGACTAGCGGGAGTTAACAATGAGCAGTTCTTC; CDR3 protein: CATSRVRLAGVNNEQFF
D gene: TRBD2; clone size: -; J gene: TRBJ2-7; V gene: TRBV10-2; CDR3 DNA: TGCGCCAGCAGTGGCCCTAGCGGGGACGACGAGCAGTACTTC; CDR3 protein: CASSGPSGDDEQYF
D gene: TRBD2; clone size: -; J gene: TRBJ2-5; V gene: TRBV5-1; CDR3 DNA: TGCGCCAGCAGCTTGGGGGAAAGGACTAGCGGGATAGAGACCCAGTACTTC; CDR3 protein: CASSLGERTSGIETQYF
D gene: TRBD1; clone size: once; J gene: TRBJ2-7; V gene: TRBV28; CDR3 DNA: TGTGCCAGCAGTTTATTTGCGGGACAGGGGGCTGGGGTACCCTACGAGCAGTACTTC; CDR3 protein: CASSLFAGQGAGVPYEQYF
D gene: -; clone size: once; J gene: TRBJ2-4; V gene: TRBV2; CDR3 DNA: TGTGCCAGCAGTTCTTGGACAGTTGAAAACATTCAGTACTTC; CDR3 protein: CASSSWTVENIQYF
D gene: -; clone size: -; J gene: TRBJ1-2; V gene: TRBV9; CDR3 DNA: TGTGCCAGCAGCGTAGAACAGGCACGTGGCTACACCTTC; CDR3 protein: CASSVEQARGYTF
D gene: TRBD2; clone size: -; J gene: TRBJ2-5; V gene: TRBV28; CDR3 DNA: TGTGCCAGCAGTTGGGGACTAGCGGGAGGGTGGCAAGAGACCCAGTACTTC; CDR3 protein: CASSWGLAGGWQETQYF
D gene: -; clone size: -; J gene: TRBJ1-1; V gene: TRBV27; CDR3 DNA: TGTGCCAGTAGATATCGTCCAGGGCGCCAGACTCAGAACACTGAAGCTTTCTTT; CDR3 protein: CASRYRPGRQTQNTEAFF
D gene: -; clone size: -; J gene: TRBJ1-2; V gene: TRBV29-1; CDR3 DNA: TGCAGCGTTGAAGGCTCAGAGGGTTATGGCTACACCTTC; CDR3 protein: CSVEGSEGYGYTF
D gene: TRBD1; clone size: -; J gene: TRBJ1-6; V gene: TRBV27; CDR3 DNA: TGTGCCAGCAGGTCAAACAGGGGTAATTATTCACCCCTCCACTTT; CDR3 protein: CASRSNRGNYSPLHF
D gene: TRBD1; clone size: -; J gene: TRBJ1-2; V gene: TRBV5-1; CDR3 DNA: TGCGCCAGCAGCTTGGGTGCAGGGGGCAACTATGGCTACACCTTC; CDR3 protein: CASSLGAGGNYGYTF
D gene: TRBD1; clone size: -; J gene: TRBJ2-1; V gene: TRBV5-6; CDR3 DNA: TGTGCCAGCAGCAAAGGACAGGCCGGCTACAATGAGCAGTTCTTC; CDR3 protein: CASSKGQAGYNEQFF
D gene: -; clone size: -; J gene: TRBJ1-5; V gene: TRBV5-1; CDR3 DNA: TGCGCCAGCAGCTTGGTTGGGGGGGGCCAGCCCCAGCATTTT; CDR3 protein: CASSLVGGGQPQHF
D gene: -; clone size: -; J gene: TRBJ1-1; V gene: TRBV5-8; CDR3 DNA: TGTGCCAGCACCTTCCAATGGAGAGCTTTCTTT; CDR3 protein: CASTFQWRAFF
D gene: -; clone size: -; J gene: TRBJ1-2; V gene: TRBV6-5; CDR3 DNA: TGTGCCAGCAGTTACGGCCCAAACTATGGCTACACCTTC; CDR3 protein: CASSYGPNYGYTF
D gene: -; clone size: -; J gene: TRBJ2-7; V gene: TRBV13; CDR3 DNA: TGTGCCAGCAGCTTGACTACTTCCTACGAGCAGTACTTC; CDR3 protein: CASSLTTSYEQYF
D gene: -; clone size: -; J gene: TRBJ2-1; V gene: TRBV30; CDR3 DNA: TGTGCCTCTCGACTAGGAAGCTCCTACAATGAGCAGTTCTTC; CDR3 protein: CASRLGSSYNEQFF
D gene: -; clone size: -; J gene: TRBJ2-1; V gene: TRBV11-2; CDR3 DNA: TGTGCCAGCAGCTCCCTGGCCGGGTTCGCCATGGGTGAGCAGTTCTTC; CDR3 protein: CASSSLAGFAMGEQFF